Listed here are 18 T cell receptor beta chains from one sample, sequenced in a study of blood T cell repertoires in COVID-19. The method was immunoSEQ multiplex PCR; TCRdb's version includes in-frame clones alone and lacks a portion of them. The sample records 15,000 or so clones, 88% being singletons. Input material: peripheral blood. These receptors originate from a human donor in a cohort sampled during active COVID-19.

V usage is TRBV11-3 and J usage is TRBJ1-1, with TRBD1 matching 9 bases. The CDR3 is 17 amino acids. Germline CDR1 is SGHNT and CDR2 is YENEEA. Germline trimming cut 1 base from V and 4 bases from J; bases unmatched to any gene: 10. This CDR3 is CASSLGRTGATGTEAFF. DNA of the CDR3: TGTGCCAGCAGCTTAGGCAGGACAGGGGCCACGGGCACTGAAGCTTTCTTT.

This chain uses TRBV5-1 with TRBJ1-1, with D maybe TRBD1 (6 bases). The CDR3 consists of 15 residues. V was clipped by 7 bases and J by 2 bases, with 18 bases between them. Germline V gene lookup returns CDR1 SGHRS and CDR2 YFSETQ. The CDR3 DNA reads TGCGCCAGCGCGGACCCCGTCAGGGGAAACACTGAAGCTTTCTTT. The encoded protein is CASADPVRGNTEAFF.

The chain couples TRBV21-1 to TRBJ1-2; the D call of TRBD1 is as the table states it, not checked on the DNA. TRBV21-1 is classified as a pseudogene. The CDR3 extends over 22 amino acids. Here the CDR3 DNA reads TGTGCCAGCAGCAAAGATAAAGGGGGGCTCAGGGGGCCCCTGAACCTTAACTATGGCTACACCTTC. Its translation: CASSKDKGGLRGPLNLNYGYTF.

This chain connects TRBV5-4 to TRBJ1-1; a weak D match, TRBD1 (5 bases). Germline loops: CDR1 SGHNT, CDR2 YYREEE (reference sequence). V was cut by 0 bases and J by 0 bases, with 9 bases left in between. The CDR3 totals 15 residues. The DNA for the CDR3 is TGTGCCAGCAGCTTGGGGTCAGGGCTGAACACTGAAGCTTTCTTT. This codes for CASSLGSGLNTEAFF.

The chain combines TRBV6-6 with TRBJ1-2; 7 bases map to TRBD1. Germline-derived CDR1 and CDR2 are MNHNY and SVGAGI (reference sequence). With V trimmed by 4 bases and J by 3 bases, 8 bases remained unmatched. The CDR3 spans 15 residues. The CDR3 bases are TGTGCCAGCAGTTTTTACAGACAGGGCTACTATGGCTACACCTTC. It encodes CASSFYRQGYYGYTF.

This clone was seen a few times. The genes are TRBV5-1 and TRBJ2-7; possible D gene TRBD1, 6 bases. This CDR3 is 13 amino acids long. The germline CDR1 and CDR2 sequences are SGHRS and YFSETQ. V was cut by 5 bases and J by 3 bases, with 12 bases left in between. CDR3 region: CASSQGQNYEQYF. CDR3 in DNA: TGCGCCAGCAGTCAGGGACAAAACTACGAGCAGTACTTC.

This rearrangement joins TRBV11-3 to TRBJ2-1; TRBD1 matches 7 bases. The trim removed 5 bases at V and 4 bases at J, leaving 8 bases unmatched. There are 15 residues in the CDR3. The germline gives CDR1 SGHNT, CDR2 YENEEA. The chain's CDR3 is CASSLTGQAYNEQFF. CDR3 bases: TGTGCCAGCAGCCTTACCGGACAGGCTTACAATGAGCAGTTCTTC.

The chain employs TRBV6-5 and TRBJ1-1, with D perhaps TRBD1 (6 bases). Germline values: CDR1 MNHEY, CDR2 SVGAGI. V gave up 6 bases and J gave up 13 bases, with 27 bases separating them. The CDR3 contains 15 residues. In DNA form, the CDR3 reads TGTGCCAGCAGACCCAGGAGAGGCAGGGGCCTGTCTGATTTCTTT. It yields the protein CASRPRRGRGLSDFF.

This chain uses TRBV6-2 or TRBV6-3 with TRBJ1-4, with TRBD1 as a possible D gene (6 bases). The CDR3 covers 17 residues. The ends were cut back, 5 bases at V and 4 bases at J, with 20 bases in the middle. The germline V gene encodes CDR1 MNHEY and CDR2 SVGEGT. DNA for the CDR3: TGTGCCAGCAGTAGAGCATCCACTGGGGGCTTTAATGAAAAACTGTTTTTT. This translates into CASSRASTGGFNEKLFF.

V and J are TRBV6-6 and TRBJ2-2; D unresolved. This CDR3 is built from 14 residues. Looked up from germline, CDR1 is MNHNY and CDR2 is SVGAGI (reference sequence). V was clipped by 11 bases and J by 5 bases, with 18 bases between them. DNA of the CDR3: TGTGCCCCTCCCGCAGTCTCATGGACCGGGGAGCTGTTTTTT. It translates to CAPPAVSWTGELFF.

The chain uses TRBV13 and TRBJ2-7; D perhaps matches TRBD2 (5 bases). Trimming took off 0 bases at V and 2 bases at J, with 8 bases between the two ends. Germline-derived CDR1 and CDR2 are PRHDT and FYEKMQ (reference sequence). The CDR3 has 14 amino acids. CDR3 bases: TGTGCCAGCAGCTTAGGACTAGAGACCTACGAGCAGTACTTC. It yields the protein CASSLGLETYEQYF.

This chain joins TRBV7-9 and TRBJ2-7, with 7 bases aligning to TRBD1. The CDR3 runs to 14 residues. CDR1 and CDR2 from the germline V gene are SEHNR and FQNEAQ (reference sequence). With 7 bases clipped from V and 2 bases from J, the junction kept 8 bases outside the gene matches. The CDR3 is CASTAPGQTYEQYF. The CDR3 DNA follows: TGTGCCAGCACAGCGCCGGGACAGACCTACGAGCAGTACTTC.

The chain is built from TRBV10-3 and TRBJ1-2; unclear D gene. The CDR3 extends over 13 amino acids. Between the trimmed V and J ends, which lost 3 bases and 4 bases, there was a span of 9 bases. Germline CDR1 is ENHRY and CDR2 is SYGVKD. In DNA, the CDR3 is TGTGCCATCAGTGAAGACTTCGGCTATGGCTACACCTTC. Translating it yields CAISEDFGYGYTF.

This clone was observed a single time. The chain carries TRBV5-5 and TRBJ2-4, with D possibly matching TRBD1 (5 bases). V was trimmed by 2 bases and J by 1 base, leaving 7 bases between them. CDR1 and CDR2 (germline): SGHKS, YYEKEE (reference sequence). The length of the CDR3 is 14 residues. In nucleotides, the CDR3 is TGTGCCAGCAGCTTTGACAGCGCCAAAAACATTCAGTACTTC. Translated: CASSFDSAKNIQYF. Using reference TRBV5-5 and TRBJ2-4 for the parts outside the CDR3, the full variable domain is DAGVTQSPTHLIKTRGQQVTLRCSPISGHKSVSWYQQVLGQGPQFIFQYYEKEERGRGNFPDRFSARQFPNYSSELNVNALLLGDSALYLCASSFDSAKNIQYFGAGTRLSVL.

This clone was seen a handful of times. The chain carries TRBV7-9 and TRBJ1-1; D remains ambiguous. The CDR3 totals 12 residues. The V and J ends lost 6 bases and 6 bases respectively, with 11 bases between them. The V gene's germline CDR1 is SEHNR and CDR2 FQNEAQ (reference sequence). The CDR3 DNA follows: TGTGCCAGCAGTTGGCGCGGCTCTGAAGCTTTCTTT. Residues: CASSWRGSEAFF.

V and J are TRBV12-5 and TRBJ2-7; D may be TRBD1 (5 bases). V gave up 2 bases and J gave up 5 bases, with 7 bases separating them. CDR3 size: 12 residues. Germline values: CDR1 LGHNT, CDR2 FRNRAP. The CDR3 reads CASGLSRDEQYF. The CDR3 bases are TGTGCTAGTGGTTTGTCCAGGGACGAGCAGTACTTC.

In DNA, the CDR3 is TGTGCCAGCAGCTTAGAGGGGGGGCTAGCGGGAGGTCCGCCCTTCTTC. This encodes CASSLEGGLAGGPPFF. The chain is built from TRBV7-6 and TRBJ2-1, with TRBD2 identical over 11 bases. The germline V gene encodes CDR1 SGHVS and CDR2 FNYEAQ. V dropped 1 base and J dropped 16; count of bases not matched to a gene: 15. This CDR3 is built from 16 residues.

This clone was counted between two and nine times. The chain has TRBV29-1 and TRBJ2-1, with TRBD1 as a possible D gene (6 bases). V lost 5 bases, J lost 7 bases, and 21 bases lay in between. CDR1 is SQVTM and CDR2 is ANQGSEA in the germline V gene. The CDR3 length is 15 residues. This CDR3 reads CSVNVLGNRVNEQFF. The CDR3 DNA reads TGCAGCGTTAATGTTTTAGGTAACAGGGTGAATGAGCAGTTCTTC.